The clone carrying this T cell receptor (beta chain) occurred once. Its antigen is as yet unknown. The V and J ends lost 2 bases and 7 bases respectively, with 8 bases between them. CDR1 SGHTA and CDR2 FQGNSA come from the germline V gene. This CDR3 is built from 12 residues. Produced via immunoSEQ multiplex PCR; TCRdb's table is partial and in-frame only. Of tens of thousands of clones listed, 79% were seen once; the top ten hold more than 8.5%. This sample was taken from a study of radiotherapy plus CTLA-4 blockade in lung cancer. Notes on the study in general: Early blood T cell clone dynamics reportedly forecast response best, with interferon-beta. There was expansion of tumor-derived TCR clones in blood after radiotherapy plus ipilimumab.

Sequenced here: peripheral blood, sampled from a patient treated with radiotherapy plus ipilimumab. This TCR came from a human donor with non-small cell lung cancer who had a complete response to radiotherapy plus ipilimumab. The V and J genes are TRBV7-2 and TRBJ1-1; D is unclear. The CDR3 bases are TGTGCCAGCAGCTTACTGACGGGTGAAGCTTTCTTT. Amino acid sequence: CASSLLTGEAFF. The variable domain in full, with the rest retrieved from reference TRBV7-2 and TRBJ1-1, is GAGVSQSPSNKVTEKGKDVELRCDPISGHTALYWYRQSLGQGLEFLIYFQGNSAPDKSGLPSDRFSAERTGGSVSTLTIQRTQQEDSAVYLCASSLLTGEAFFGQGTRLTVV.